This T cell receptor (beta chain) was captured by sequencing in a study of blood T cells in healthy people across ages. About the research overall: When template switching was applied, about one barcoded beta molecule was captured per two T cells.

Comment on this clonotype: The target antigen is unknown.

Trimming left V 1 base short and J 3 bases short, with 9 bases between. The CDR3 sequence is 15 residues long. Germline CDR1 is SGHTA and CDR2 is FQGNSA. Study-wide results and caveats: Age brought a roughly linear fall in TCR beta diversity measured per million T cells.

A second roughly 7 to 11 cycle PCR used barcoded and J-beta primers. All samples yielded 2.5 million or more CDR3-containing paired-end reads. TCRdb re-derived calls from the 5' RACE reads in MiXCR, one entry per CDR3 protein. The table shows over 1,500,000 distinct CDR3 sequences, with more than 35% occurring only once. This sequence was found in a human donor in good health. Sequencing input: blood. This chain connects TRBV7-2 to TRBJ1-4; D is unresolved. CDR3 sequence reads: CASSLDGLSNEKLFF. Written as DNA, the CDR3 is TGTGCCAGCAGCTTAGATGGGTTGTCTAATGAAAAACTGTTTTTT.